This T cell receptor (beta chain) was sequenced during a study of cytomegalovirus exposure and HLA in healthy donors. Germline-derived CDR1 and CDR2 are LNHDA and SQIVND (reference sequence). This CDR3 contains 14 residues. V lost 5 bases to trimming and J lost 5 bases, with 10 bases between them. This clone was counted a few times. PCR employed 60 Vbeta and 13 Jbeta primers. Method: immunoSEQ multiplex PCR; TCRdb's copy keeps in-frame clones and lacks some. The table records 150,000 to 200,000 clones, over 75% of them present only once. The clonotype originates from a woman in her thirties in good health and CMV-seronegative. This chain uses TRBV19 with TRBJ1-6; D is undetermined. The sequenced material came from PBMCs. The CDR3 is CASSLGRNNSPLHF. The CDR3 nucleotides are TGTGCCAGTAGTCTTGGCAGAAATAATTCACCCCTCCACTTT. The full variable domain, completed using reference TRBV19 and TRBJ1-6, is DGGITQSPKYLFRKEGQNVTLSCEQNLNHDAMYWYRQDPGQGLRLIYYSQIVNDFQKGDIAEGYSVSREKKESFPLTVTSAQKNPTAFYLCASSLGRNNSPLHFGNGTRLTVT.